The following is a T cell receptor beta chain sequence with its context. Its specificity is unknown. The source of the sample is a study of T cells after yellow fever vaccination. The CDR3 loop spans 10 amino acids. V was pared by 3 bases and J by 7 bases, with 7 bases between. Germline V lookup: CDR1 SQVTM, CDR2 ANQGSEA. It was through 5'RACE template switching that TCR cDNA was made, with a universal primer site and UMIs added. TCRdb reanalysed the 5' RACE reads using MiXCR and keeps one entry per CDR3 protein. The sample contains nearly 550,000 distinct CDR3 sequences, under 25% of which appear only once. Points from the study as a whole: Most clones from primary vaccination were detected again post-booster (roughly 95% CD4, around 90% CD8). A small proportion of clonotypes was detected in both the CD4 and CD8 compartments.

J is TRBJ2-7 and V is TRBV29-1, with D hard to call. The clonotype comes from a young man who received the YFV17D yellow fever vaccine. Here the sequenced sample was PBMCs, taken 15 days after the yellow fever booster vaccination. In nucleotides, the CDR3 is TGCAGCGTTGAGCTTGGAGAGCAGTACTTC. It yields the protein CSVELGEQYF.